This T cell receptor beta chain was retrieved from a study of blood T cell repertoires in COVID-19. As for the study in general: PBMCs, B-cell-depleted T cells, or T cells were the source of the cDNA or gDNA that made up the material.

Original handling: Estimated nucleated cell counts came from reference gene primer amplification. Assay: immunoSEQ multiplex PCR; the TCRdb copy retains only in-frame clones and omits some. V and J calls and clone size are those listed in that table; D and trimming were worked out from the DNA. The sample includes fewer than 250,000 clones, about four fifths of them seen just once. Germline lookup yields CDR1 LGHDT and CDR2 YNNKEL (reference sequence). Trimming took 1 base from V and 2 from J, leaving 14 bases between them. The CDR3 totals 16 residues. Sequencing was carried out using peripheral blood. The receptor's source is a woman aged 50 to 60 with acute or convalescent COVID-19. V and J are TRBV3-1 (or the pseudogene TRBV3-2) and TRBJ1-1; no clear D. CDR3 DNA: TGTGCCAGCAGCCAAGTATGGGGAGTACGTAACACTGAAGCTTTCTTT. Amino acids: CASSQVWGVRNTEAFF.